The 28 T cell receptor beta chains presented below share a single source sample, sequenced in a study of cytotoxic CD8 clonotypes in ibrutinib-treated CLL. Clones were read by immunoSEQ multiplex PCR, and TCRdb kept only the in-frame ones, dropping some. The sample consists of around 7,900 clones, about 70% of them appearing once. Sequencing was performed on PBMCs, taken before ibrutinib treatment. The receptors derive from a human donor with chronic lymphocytic leukemia.

This clone was seen a few times. The rearrangement uses TRBV12-2 and TRBJ2-7. TRBV12-2 is given as a pseudogene. The CDR3 length is 13 residues. The CDR3 DNA is TGTGCAAGTCGTTCCCAGGACGGTGACGAGCAGTACTTC. Its translation: CASRSQDGDEQYF.

The chain has TRBV10-1 and TRBJ1-1; D gene ambiguous. The germline V and J ends were trimmed by 6 bases and 3 bases, with 11 bases remaining between them. The CDR3 covers 13 residues. Germline-derived CDR1 and CDR2 are WNHNN and SYGVQD (reference sequence). This chain's CDR3 is CASRMSLDTEAFF. The DNA for the CDR3 is TGCGCCAGCAGGATGAGCTTGGACACTGAAGCTTTCTTT.

The gene calls are TRBV11-2 and TRBJ2-3; no firm D call. The CDR3 extends over 16 amino acids. Trimming stripped 1 base from V and 2 bases from J, with 13 bases between. Germline CDR1 and CDR2: SGHAT and FQNNGV. The CDR3 nucleotides are TGTGCCAGCAGCTTAGGACTCCAATACAACACAGATACGCAGTATTTT. Encoded protein: CASSLGLQYNTDTQYF.

The chain links TRBV5-1 to TRBJ1-2; 9 bases agree with TRBD1. V shed 6 bases and J 4 bases; nucleotides not matched to a gene: 16. The CDR3 length is 17 residues. The germline V gene has CDR1 SGHRS and CDR2 YFSETQ. The CDR3 DNA reads as TGCGCCAGCACAGACGAAAGGGGACAGGGTCGATCCTATGGCTACACCTTC. As protein: CASTDERGQGRSYGYTF.

The CDR3 loop reads CASSLSVDTQYF. The CDR3 bases are TGCGCCAGCAGCTTGTCGGTAGATACGCAGTATTTT. The gene calls are TRBV5-1 and TRBJ2-3; no clear D gene. The CDR3 loop spans 12 amino acids. The ends were cut back, 1 base at V and 5 bases at J, with 5 bases in the middle. CDR1 and CDR2 from the germline V gene are SGHRS and YFSETQ.

The chain recombines TRBV5-1 with TRBJ2-3; 9 nucleotides align to TRBD1. The V gene end was trimmed by 4 bases and the J gene end by 1 base; junction bases not matched to a gene: 4. Germline V gene data show CDR1 as SGHRS and CDR2 as YFSETQ. The CDR3 runs to 15 residues. The CDR3 bases are TGCGCCAGCAGCATGGACAGGGGAGGCACAGATACGCAGTATTTT. Translated: CASSMDRGGTDTQYF.

The chain is built from TRBV28 and TRBJ2-2, with 8 positions matching TRBD2. CDR3 length: 17 residues. Germline V gene data show CDR1 as MDHEN and CDR2 as SYDVKM. V gave up 0 bases and J gave up 4 bases; unmatched junction bases: 7. The CDR3 DNA sequence: TGTGCCAGCAGTTTATGGGACAGCGGGGGAGGCACCGGGGAGCTGTTTTTT. Protein product: CASSLWDSGGGTGELFF.

J is TRBJ2-4 and V is TRBV4-2; possibly TRBD2 for D (5 bases). Germline V gene data show CDR1 as LGHNA and CDR2 as YNFKEQ. The V end lost 0 bases, the J end lost 0 bases, and 12 bases lay between the germline ends. The CDR3 is made up of 17 amino acids. CDR3 DNA: TGTGCCAGCAGCCAAGATTCCGCGGGTCTAGCCAAAAACATTCAGTACTTC. Its protein product is CASSQDSAGLAKNIQYF.

There are a few counts of this clone. The chain links TRBV11-2 to TRBJ2-5; D is uncertain. Trimming removed 0 bases from V and 2 bases from J, with 1 base in between. CDR1 SGHAT and CDR2 FQNNGV come from the germline V gene. This CDR3 is built from 12 residues. In DNA form, the CDR3 reads TGTGCCAGCAGCTTAGATCAAGAGACCCAGTACTTC. Translating it yields CASSLDQETQYF.

This clone occurred once. This chain uses TRBV7-9 with TRBJ2-3; the match to TRBD1 covers 7 bases. This CDR3 is built from 12 residues. The germline V gene has CDR1 SEHNR and CDR2 FQNEAQ (reference sequence). The J segment lost 7 bases and the V segment lost 5 bases, leaving 3 bases of the junction unmatched. This chain's CDR3 is CASSTTGNTQYF. Here the CDR3 DNA reads TGTGCCAGCAGCACGACAGGGAATACGCAGTATTTT.

V usage is TRBV28 and J usage is TRBJ2-7, with 7 bases identical to TRBD2. The CDR3 loop spans 15 amino acids. V lost 4 bases and J lost 0; bases outside the gene matches: 6. Germline-derived CDR1 and CDR2 are MDHEN and SYDVKM. CDR3 sequence reads: CASSSLSGASYEQYF. CDR3 nucleotide sequence: TGTGCCAGCAGTTCCCTCAGCGGGGCCTCCTACGAGCAGTACTTC.

The CDR3 reads CASWSEAPTTEAFF. For the CDR3, the DNA is TGTGCCAGCTGGTCTGAGGCGCCGACCACTGAAGCTTTCTTT. The chain combines TRBV11-1 with TRBJ1-1; unclear D gene. This CDR3 contains 14 residues. Germline assignment: CDR1 SGHAT and CDR2 FQDESV (reference sequence). V shed 8 bases and J shed 4 bases, with 17 bases lying between them.

The chain carries TRBV9 and TRBJ2-1; 9 bases fit TRBD2. The germline CDR1 and CDR2 sequences are SGDLS and YYNGEE. V shed 4 bases, J shed 4 bases, and the junction held 9 bases outside the gene matches. The CDR3 contains 16 residues. The DNA of the CDR3 is TGTGCCAGCAGCCATAGTAAAAGCGGGGGGTACAATGAGCAGTTCTTC. Translating it yields CASSHSKSGGYNEQFF.

J is TRBJ2-3 and V is TRBV5-1, with D possibly being TRBD2 (6 bases). The CDR3 covers 12 residues. Germline V lookup: CDR1 SGHRS, CDR2 YFSETQ. Trimming removed 5 bases at V and 5 bases at J, with 9 bases between. The CDR3 sequence is CASRLALDTQYF. The CDR3 DNA is TGCGCCAGCAGACTAGCTCTAGATACGCAGTATTTT.

V usage is TRBV7-9 and J usage is TRBJ1-6; D unclear. Germline loops: CDR1 SEHNR, CDR2 FQNEAQ (reference sequence). CDR3 length: 14 amino acids. V was trimmed by 3 bases and J by 10 bases, leaving 13 bases between them. CDR3 protein: CASSLDPGGSPLHF. In nucleotides, the CDR3 is TGTGCCAGCAGCTTGGACCCGGGAGGATCACCCCTCCACTTT.

The chain recombines TRBV7-9 with TRBJ2-7; the match to TRBD2 covers 9 bases. Per germline, CDR1 SEHNR and CDR2 FQNEAQ (reference sequence). J lost 4 bases, V lost 1 base, and 8 bases had no gene match. CDR3 length: 16 amino acids. CDR3 bases: TGTGCCAGCAGCTTAGTAATTAGCGGGAGTTCTTACGAGCAGTACTTC. It specifies CASSLVISGSSYEQYF.

The chain has TRBV5-6 and TRBJ2-5; D gene uncertain. Germline V CDR1 and CDR2: SGHDT, YYEEEE. The CDR3 sequence is 11 residues long. V gave up 2 bases and J gave up 9 bases, with 8 bases separating them. The CDR3 spells CASSFTGSQYF. In DNA form, the CDR3 reads TGTGCCAGCAGCTTTACGGGTTCCCAGTACTTC.

This clone was observed a single time. This chain links TRBV29-1 with TRBJ2-6, with TRBD1 matching 8 bases. CDR1 and CDR2 (germline): SQVTM, ANQGSEA. V lost 6 bases to trimming and J lost 0 bases; unmatched junction nucleotides: 4. This CDR3 comprises 15 residues. The DNA of the CDR3 is TGCAGCGTGGGGACAGGAAACTCTGGGGCCAACGTCCTGACTTTC. It specifies CSVGTGNSGANVLTF. Filled out from reference TRBV29-1 and TRBJ2-6, the complete variable domain reads SAVISQKPSRDICQRGTSLTIQCQVDSQVTMMFWYRQQPGQSLTLIATANQGSEATYESGFVIDKFPISRPNLTFSTLTVSNMSPEDSSIYLCSVGTGNSGANVLTFGAGSRLTVL.

V gene TRBV4-2 combines with J gene TRBJ2-3; 13 bases are shared with TRBD2. This CDR3 comprises 19 residues. Germline V CDR1 and CDR2: LGHNA, YNFKEQ. After removal of 0 bases from V and 4 bases from J, the junction contained 10 bases not matched to a gene. In nucleotides, the CDR3 is TGTGCCAGCAGCCAAGAACTAGCGGGAGGGCCGGGTCTTTCAGATACGCAGTATTTT. This translates into CASSQELAGGPGLSDTQYF.

This clone has a handful of counts. The chain has TRBV4-1 and TRBJ2-7; TRBD2 matches 8 bases. This CDR3 is 18 amino acids long. The V gene's germline CDR1 is MGHRA and CDR2 YSYEKL. The trim removed 1 base at V and 5 bases at J, leaving 16 bases unmatched. The CDR3 protein is CASSQAFERELGEDEQYF. CDR3 DNA: TGCGCCAGCAGCCAAGCCTTCGAGCGGGAGCTCGGTGAGGACGAGCAGTACTTC.

The chain combines TRBV9 with TRBJ2-3, with 10 bases fitting TRBD2. The CDR3 runs to 18 residues. Germline trimming cut 1 base from V and 1 base from J; bases unmatched to any gene: 9. CDR1 and CDR2 (germline): SGDLS, YYNGEE. The CDR3 sequence: CASSVQGAGGPRTDTQYF. The CDR3 nucleotides are TGTGCCAGCAGCGTACAAGGAGCGGGAGGGCCTCGCACAGATACGCAGTATTTT.

The chain employs TRBV5-1 and TRBJ2-1; 12 positions agree with TRBD2. The germline gives CDR1 SGHRS, CDR2 YFSETQ. The CDR3 spans 15 residues. V gave up 0 bases and J gave up 5 bases; unmatched junction bases: 0. The CDR3 DNA follows: TGCGCCAGCAGCTTGGGGACTAGCGGGAACAATGAGCAGTTCTTC. Amino acid sequence: CASSLGTSGNNEQFF.

The J gene is TRBJ2-1, the V gene TRBV9; no firm D call. This CDR3 is 12 amino acids long. Germline CDR1 is SGDLS and CDR2 is YYNGEE. Trimming took off 3 bases at V and 7 bases at J, with 8 bases between the two ends. The CDR3 reads CASSGFRNEQFF. The CDR3 DNA follows: TGTGCCAGCAGCGGGTTCCGGAATGAGCAGTTCTTC.

This clone came up a few times. This chain connects TRBV27 to TRBJ2-1; 9 bases map to TRBD2. V gave up 2 bases and J gave up 8 bases; unmatched junction bases: 13. Germline assignment: CDR1 MNHEY and CDR2 SMNVEV (reference sequence). The CDR3 consists of 17 residues. CDR3 sequence (DNA): TGTGCCAGCAGTTTAACCGGGACTAGCATCGGGTCCGATGAGCAGTTCTTC. This encodes CASSLTGTSIGSDEQFF.

The chain joins TRBV9 to TRBJ2-3; D is unclear. Trimming removed 3 bases from V and 0 bases from J, with 5 bases in between. Germline V CDR1 and CDR2: SGDLS, YYNGEE. The CDR3 is 13 amino acids. CDR3 in amino acids: CASSAYSTDTQYF. CDR3 sequence (DNA): TGTGCCAGCAGCGCTTATAGCACAGATACGCAGTATTTT.

V gene TRBV7-9 combines with J gene TRBJ1-4; D not certain. Trimming removed 5 bases at V and 8 bases at J, with 9 bases between. There are 12 residues in the CDR3. In germline, CDR1 is SEHNR, CDR2 FQNEAQ (reference sequence). Written as DNA, the CDR3 is TGTGCCAGCAGCCCCGTTGAGGAAAAACTGTTTTTT. This gives the protein CASSPVEEKLFF.

The rearrangement uses TRBV2 and TRBJ2-7, with 7 positions matching TRBD2. Germline CDR1 reads SNHLY; CDR2 reads FYNNEI. CDR3 size: 14 residues. Germline trimming cut 5 bases from V and 7 bases from J; bases unmatched to any gene: 11. Written as DNA, the CDR3 is TGTGCCAGCAGTTTTCAAGGTACTAGCGAGGAGCAGTACTTC. Translation: CASSFQGTSEEQYF.

The gene calls are TRBV4-2 and TRBJ2-1, with TRBD2 matching 16 bases. V dropped 4 bases and J dropped 8; count of bases not matched to a gene: 17. Germline CDR1 and CDR2: LGHNA and YNFKEQ. The CDR3 runs to 20 residues. The CDR3 nucleotides read TGTGCCAGCAGCCTGAGGGTCCCGGGACTAGCGGGAGGGCGACAGGATGAGCAGTTCTTC. It is translated as CASSLRVPGLAGGRQDEQFF.